The rows below give T cell receptor beta chains drawn from one sample of a study of blood T cell repertoires in COVID-19. TCRdb's table, derived via immunoSEQ multiplex PCR, lists solely in-frame clones and lacks some. The data show about 46,000 clones, roughly nine tenths seen once. Material: PBMCs or T cells enriched from blood (not recorded which). The receptor set was obtained from a woman aged 45-59 years who had recovered from COVID-19. Both conserved end residues are part of each CDR3. Fields, in order: clone size, CDR3 length, D gene, J gene, V gene, CDR3 protein, CDR3 DNA. A D gene is named only where the DNA matches it firmly. Size values are once, few and many counts, or a class for expanded clones, and some rows have none.

NA | 15 | NA | TRBJ1-6 | TRBV6-5 | CASSYSAGLNSPLHF | TGTGCCAGCAGTTACTCCGCAGGGCTGAATTCACCCCTCCACTTT
NA | 15 | NA | TRBJ2-7 | TRBV19 | CASSGATDHDYEQYF | TGTGCCAGTAGTGGGGCGACAGACCACGACTACGAGCAGTACTTC
NA | 15 | TRBD2 | TRBJ2-1 | TRBV28 | CASSLKREGFNEQFF | TGTGCCAGCAGTCTTAAGCGGGAGGGGTTCAATGAGCAGTTCTTC
NA | 15 | TRBD1 | TRBJ1-4 | TRBV11-2 | CASSLTGTGAEKLFF | TGTGCCAGCAGCCTAACCGGGACAGGCGCGGAAAAACTGTTTTTT
NA | 15 | TRBD2 | TRBJ2-1 | TRBV19 | CASSMAGGTYNEQFF | TGTGCCAGTAGTATGGCGGGAGGGACTTACAATGAGCAGTTCTTC
NA | 15 | TRBD1 | TRBJ1-2 | TRBV19 | CASSIDGTGNYGYTF | TGTGCCAGTAGTATAGATGGGACAGGGAACTATGGCTACACCTTC
few | 15 | TRBD1 | TRBJ1-6 | TRBV3-1/TRBV3-2 | CASSQVTGVNSPLHF | TGTGCCAGCAGCCAAGTAACAGGGGTCAATTCACCCCTCCACTTT
NA | 17 | NA | TRBJ1-5 | TRBV7-6 | CASSLAPGGDSNQPQHF | TGTGCCAGCAGCCTTGCCCCCGGGGGGGATAGCAATCAGCCCCAGCATTTT
NA | 12 | NA | TRBJ2-7 | TRBV28 | CASSLQGGEQYF | TGTGCCAGCAGTTTACAGGGAGGAGAGCAGTACTTC
NA | 14 | TRBD2 | TRBJ2-1 | TRBV28 | CASSLGLTNNEQFF | TGTGCCAGCAGTTTGGGACTAACGAACAATGAGCAGTTCTTC
NA | 16 | NA | TRBJ2-3 | TRBV7-2 | CASSRRGLASTDTQYF | TGTGCCAGCAGCCGTCGGGGGTTGGCTAGCACAGATACGCAGTATTTT
NA | 17 | TRBD1 | TRBJ1-1 | TRBV27 | CASSLTGTGFQNTEAFF | TGTGCCAGCAGTTTGACGGGGACAGGATTCCAGAACACTGAAGCTTTCTTT
NA | 15 | TRBD1 | TRBJ2-7 | TRBV3-1/TRBV3-2 | CASSQYRDRFYEQYF | TGTGCCAGCAGCCAATATCGGGACAGGTTCTACGAGCAGTACTTC
NA | 16 | TRBD2 | TRBJ2-1 | TRBV5-1 | CASSSWGGTSYNEQFF | TGCGCCAGCAGCTCGTGGGGGGGGACCTCCTACAATGAGCAGTTCTTC
NA | 16 | NA | TRBJ2-3 | TRBV5-1 | CASNRVGGSGTDTQYF | TGCGCCAGCAACAGGGTAGGGGGTTCCGGCACAGATACGCAGTATTTT
once | 18 | TRBD2 | TRBJ2-7 | TRBV3-1/TRBV3-2 | CASSQEWTSGGAAGEQYF | TGTGCCAGCAGCCAAGAATGGACTAGCGGGGGGGCGGCTGGCGAGCAGTACTTC
few | 15 | NA | TRBJ2-3 | TRBV5-1 | CASSPLRGGTDTQYF | TGCGCCAGCAGCCCGCTAAGGGGGGGGACAGATACGCAGTATTTT
NA | 18 | NA | TRBJ1-2 | TRBV4-1 | CASRLINLGIESNYGYTF | TGCGCCAGCAGACTAATCAATCTCGGGATAGAGTCTAACTATGGCTACACCTTC
NA | 14 | TRBD1 | TRBJ2-3 | TRBV7-6 | CASNPGQATDTQYF | TGTGCCAGCAACCCGGGACAGGCCACAGATACGCAGTATTTT
NA | 12 | NA | TRBJ2-2 | TRBV6-6 | CASSYFAGELFF | TGTGCCAGCAGTTACTTCGCCGGGGAGCTGTTTTTT
NA | 16 | NA | TRBJ2-5 | TRBV5-1 | CASSPSGGNNWETQYF | TGCGCCAGCAGCCCCAGCGGAGGGAACAACTGGGAGACCCAGTACTTC
NA | 15 | NA | TRBJ2-3 | TRBV5-1 | CASSLVGTGTDTQYF | TGCGCCAGCAGCTTGGTTGGCACCGGCACAGATACGCAGTATTTT
NA | 13 | TRBD1 | TRBJ1-1 | TRBV5-4 | CASSFPGQGRAFF | TGTGCCAGCAGCTTTCCGGGACAGGGACGTGCTTTCTTT
NA | 17 | TRBD1 | TRBJ1-3 | TRBV4-2 | CASSQDTDRGLRNTIYF | TGTGCCAGCAGCCAAGATACCGACAGGGGGCTGAGAAACACCATATATTTT
few | 15 | TRBD1 | TRBJ1-5 | TRBV19 | CASSVGQGRNQPQHF | TGTGCCAGTAGCGTGGGACAGGGGAGAAATCAGCCCCAGCATTTT
NA | 14 | NA | TRBJ1-6 | TRBV9 | CASSPRGPGSPLHF | TGTGCCAGCAGCCCCAGGGGTCCAGGTTCACCCCTCCACTTT
NA | 12 | NA | TRBJ1-2 | TRBV11-2 | CASSSQGLGYTF | TGTGCCAGCAGCTCCCAAGGACTCGGCTACACCTTC
NA | 13 | NA | TRBJ2-7 | TRBV6-4 | CASSALAGYEQYF | TGTGCCAGCAGCGCCCTGGCAGGGTACGAGCAGTACTTC
NA | 15 | NA | TRBJ1-3 | TRBV19 | CASSIGTYSGNTIYF | TGTGCCAGTAGCATAGGCACCTACTCTGGAAACACCATATATTTT
NA | 15 | TRBD1 | TRBJ2-7 | TRBV19 | CASSTRTGVIYEQYF | TGTGCCAGTAGTACGCGGACAGGGGTGATATACGAGCAGTACTTC
NA | 15 | NA | TRBJ2-3 | TRBV5-1 | CASSLETSSGDTQYF | TGCGCCAGCAGCTTGGAAACTAGCTCGGGAGATACGCAGTATTTT
NA | 14 | NA | TRBJ2-7 | TRBV11-2 | CASSPDGSNYEQYF | TGTGCCAGCAGCCCCGATGGGAGCAACTACGAGCAGTACTTC
NA | 18 | TRBD1 | TRBJ2-5 | TRBV20-1 | CSASPPPGTGGNLETQYF | TGCAGTGCTAGTCCCCCCCCCGGGACAGGGGGCAATTTGGAGACCCAGTACTTC
NA | 18 | NA | TRBJ1-6 | TRBV21-1 | CASRKIIATHTSYSPLHF | TGTGCCAGCAGGAAGATAATAGCTACGCATACATCATATTCACCCCTCCACTTT
NA | 16 | NA | TRBJ1-3 | TRBV28 | CASSLYPGSAGNTIYF | TGTGCCAGCAGTTTATATCCGGGGTCGGCTGGAAACACCATATATTTT
few | 15 | NA | TRBJ1-5 | TRBV28 | CASSSREFSNQPQHF | TGTGCCAGCAGTTCACGGGAGTTTAGCAATCAGCCCCAGCATTTT
once | 16 | TRBD1 | TRBJ2-7 | TRBV5-1 | CASSESGTGHSYEQYF | TGCGCCAGCTCCGAATCCGGGACAGGGCACTCCTACGAGCAGTACTTC
few | 13 | NA | TRBJ1-2 | TRBV28 | CASSFPGAYGYTF | TGTGCCAGCAGTTTCCCAGGGGCCTATGGCTACACCTTC
NA | 15 | NA | TRBJ1-5 | TRBV5-5 | CASSAGTPGGQPQHF | TGTGCCAGCAGCGCCGGGACTCCGGGCGGACAGCCCCAGCATTTT